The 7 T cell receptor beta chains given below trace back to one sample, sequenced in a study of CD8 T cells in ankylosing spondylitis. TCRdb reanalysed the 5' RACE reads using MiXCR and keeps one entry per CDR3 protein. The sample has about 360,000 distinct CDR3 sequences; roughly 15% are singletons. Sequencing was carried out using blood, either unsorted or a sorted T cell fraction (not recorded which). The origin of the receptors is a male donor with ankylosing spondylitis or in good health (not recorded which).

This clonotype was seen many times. CDR3 coding DNA: TGTGCCAGCAGTTTTTCTCCGACCTACGAGCAGTACTTC. Protein sequence: CASSFSPTYEQYF. This rearrangement joins TRBV12-3 or TRBV12-4 to TRBJ2-7; no clear D gene. The CDR3 spans 13 residues. V dropped 3 bases and J dropped 2 bases, with 8 bases sitting between them.

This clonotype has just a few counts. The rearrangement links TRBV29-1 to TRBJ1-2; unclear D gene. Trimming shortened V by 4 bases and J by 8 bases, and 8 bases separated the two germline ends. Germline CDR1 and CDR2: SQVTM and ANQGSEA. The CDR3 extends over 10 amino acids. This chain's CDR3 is CSVVVGGYTF. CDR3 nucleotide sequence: TGCAGCGTTGTCGTGGGGGGCTACACCTTC.

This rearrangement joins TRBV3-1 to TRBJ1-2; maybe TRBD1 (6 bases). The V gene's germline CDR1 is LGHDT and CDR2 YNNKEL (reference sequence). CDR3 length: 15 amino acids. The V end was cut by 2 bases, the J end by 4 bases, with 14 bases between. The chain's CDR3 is CASSQKGGTVYGYTF. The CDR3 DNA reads TGTGCCAGCAGCCAAAAGGGGGGGACGGTCTATGGCTACACCTTC.

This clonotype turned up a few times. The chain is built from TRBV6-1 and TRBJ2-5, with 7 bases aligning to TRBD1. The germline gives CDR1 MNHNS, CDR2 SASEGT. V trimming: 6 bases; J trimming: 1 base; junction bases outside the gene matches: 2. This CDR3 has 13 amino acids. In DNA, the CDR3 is TGTGCCAGCAGACAGGGGAGCCAAGAGACCCAGTACTTC. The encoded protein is CASRQGSQETQYF.

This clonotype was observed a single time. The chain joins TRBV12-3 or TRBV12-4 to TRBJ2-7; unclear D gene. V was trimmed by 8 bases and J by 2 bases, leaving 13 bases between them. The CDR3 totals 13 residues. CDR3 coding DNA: TGTGCCAGCGGGTCGATCACTACCTACGAGCAGTACTTC. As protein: CASGSITTYEQYF.

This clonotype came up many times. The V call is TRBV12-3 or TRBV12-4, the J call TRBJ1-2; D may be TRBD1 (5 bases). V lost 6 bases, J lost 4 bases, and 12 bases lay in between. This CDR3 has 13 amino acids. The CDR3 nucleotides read TGTGCCAGCAGCGAAGGGGTAGGCTATGGCTACACCTTC. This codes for CASSEGVGYGYTF.

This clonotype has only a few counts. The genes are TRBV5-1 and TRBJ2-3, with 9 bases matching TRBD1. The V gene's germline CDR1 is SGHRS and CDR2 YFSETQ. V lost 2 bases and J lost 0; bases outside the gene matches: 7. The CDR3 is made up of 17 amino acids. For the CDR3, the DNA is TGCGCCAGCAGCTTACTCGGGACAGGGTTCAGCACAGATACGCAGTATTTT. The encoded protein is CASSLLGTGFSTDTQYF.